These 27 T cell receptor beta chains originate from one sample sequenced in a study of human T cells and chemical hapten exposure. Time point of the sample: patch test 2, 6 weeks after DPC sensitization. The treatment denotes: therapeutic diphenylcyclopropenone sensitization with weekly scalp DPC. TCRdb processed the RACE reads anew with MiXCR; each CDR3 protein has one entry. This table holds 80,000 to 100,000 distinct CDR3 sequences, about 10% found once. This material consisted of whole blood, taken in connection with sensitization to the hapten diphenylcyclopropenone (DPC). These receptors were collected from a woman aged 50 to 60 with alopecia areata. Some clones in this sample may be carry-over from other donors' samples.

The V call is TRBV6-2 or TRBV6-3, the J call TRBJ2-7; D gene ambiguous. Germline-derived CDR1 and CDR2 are MNHEY and SVGEGT. With 2 bases removed from V and 0 bases from J, the gap between germline ends came to 8 bases. This CDR3 spans 14 amino acids. Here the CDR3 DNA reads TGTGCCAGCAGTTACCAAGACTTCTCCTACGAGCAGTACTTC. Residues: CASSYQDFSYEQYF.

This clonotype has a count of ten or more. The chain uses TRBV5-5 and TRBJ1-4; possibly TRBD1 for D (6 bases). Trimming stripped 4 bases from V and 10 bases from J, with 20 bases between. This CDR3 is built from 15 residues. Looked up from germline, CDR1 is SGHKS and CDR2 is YYEKEE (reference sequence). Here the CDR3 reads CASSKSTGYQGKLFF. DNA of the CDR3: TGTGCCAGCAGCAAATCCACAGGGTACCAAGGAAAACTGTTTTTT.

The rearrangement joins TRBV20-1 to TRBJ2-2; D remains unclear. V was trimmed by 0 bases and J by 4 bases, leaving 15 bases between them. Germline V gene sequence: CDR1 DFQATT, CDR2 SNEGSKA (reference sequence). This CDR3 has 16 amino acids. In DNA, the CDR3 is TGCAGTGCTAGAGATGGGCATCCCCGAGGCACCGGGGAGCTGTTTTTT. It specifies CSARDGHPRGTGELFF.

In its sample, this clonotype was seen a few times. The chain links TRBV20-1 to TRBJ2-1; D perhaps matches TRBD2 (6 bases). The CDR3 contains 14 residues. Germline CDR1 reads DFQATT; CDR2 reads SNEGSKA (reference sequence). Trimming took 6 bases from V and 8 from J, leaving 20 bases between them. The CDR3 nucleotides read TGCAGTGCCTTCAGAGCGGGCGTATTCGATGAGCAGTTCTTC. It translates to CSAFRAGVFDEQFF.

Many counts were recorded for this clonotype. V usage is TRBV20-1 and J usage is TRBJ2-1, with 7 bases aligning to TRBD2. The germline V gene encodes CDR1 DFQATT and CDR2 SNEGSKA (reference sequence). V dropped 3 bases and J dropped 0; count of bases not matched to a gene: 5. The CDR3 spans 15 residues. The CDR3 DNA reads as TGCAGTGCTAGTGAGCGGGGAAGCTCCTACAATGAGCAGTTCTTC. Residues: CSASERGSSYNEQFF.

V and J are TRBV28 and TRBJ1-1; D ambiguous. The CDR3 has 13 amino acids. Trimming left V 2 bases short and J 1 base short, with 5 bases between. From germline, CDR1 is MDHEN and CDR2 SYDVKM. The CDR3 DNA sequence: TGTGCCAGCAGTTTAATACCGAACACTGAAGCTTTCTTT. It codes for CASSLIPNTEAFF.

This clonotype has ten or more counts. This chain joins TRBV20-1 and TRBJ2-1; D is ambiguous. The length of the CDR3 is 10 residues. Germline CDR1 DFQATT, CDR2 SNEGSKA (reference sequence). In DNA, the CDR3 is TGCACCTTCCTCGTTGATGAGCAGTTCTTC. Translating it yields CTFLVDEQFF.

This clonotype was picked up many times. The chain has TRBV27 and TRBJ1-1; D unclear. V dropped 3 bases and J dropped 4 bases, with 12 bases sitting between them. The length of the CDR3 is 14 residues. Germline CDR1 and CDR2: MNHEY and SMNVEV (reference sequence). CDR3 sequence: CASSFGKAGTEAFF. The CDR3 DNA sequence: TGTGCCAGCAGTTTCGGGAAAGCGGGCACTGAAGCTTTCTTT.

The chain links TRBV19 to TRBJ1-2; D unclear. Germline V lookup: CDR1 LNHDA, CDR2 SQIVND (reference sequence). V was trimmed by 5 bases and J by 7 bases, leaving 14 bases between them. The length of the CDR3 is 13 residues. The CDR3 DNA reads as TGTGCCAGTAGTGCCAGTTGGGATGGTGGCTACACCTTC. Translating it yields CASSASWDGGYTF. Combining the CDR3 with reference TRBV19 and TRBJ1-2 gives the whole variable domain DGGITQSPKYLFRKEGQNVTLSCEQNLNHDAMYWYRQDPGQGLRLIYYSQIVNDFQKGDIAEGYSVSREKKESFPLTVTSAQKNPTAFYLCASSASWDGGYTFGSGTRLTVV.

This clonotype showed up many times. The chain combines TRBV18 with TRBJ1-1, with a tentative D call TRBD1 (6 bases). CDR1 and CDR2 (germline): KGHSH, LQKENI. This CDR3 spans 15 amino acids. V was pared by 4 bases and J by 6 bases, with 18 bases between. The CDR3 loop is CASSQGEGLYSEAFF. The CDR3 DNA reads TGTGCCAGCTCACAGGGGGAGGGCTTGTACTCTGAAGCTTTCTTT.

This chain connects TRBV29-1 to TRBJ2-5, with D possibly TRBD1 on 6 matching bases. This CDR3 has 12 amino acids. V lost 6 bases to trimming and J lost 8 bases, with 16 bases between them. The germline CDR1 and CDR2 sequences are SQVTM and ANQGSEA. DNA of the CDR3: TGCAGCGTCGGGACATTGGGGCAAACCCAGTACTTC. Amino acid sequence: CSVGTLGQTQYF.

At least ten counts were recorded for this clonotype. The chain is built from TRBV10-3 and TRBJ2-7; 7 positions agree with TRBD2. Germline V gene lookup returns CDR1 ENHRY and CDR2 SYGVKD. This CDR3 has 14 residues. V gave up 6 bases and J gave up 3 bases; unmatched junction bases: 8. In DNA form, the CDR3 reads TGTGCCATCAGAGAGCGGGACCTAGTCTACGAGCAGTACTTC. Its translation: CAIRERDLVYEQYF.

This clonotype was found many times. This sequence joins TRBV28 and TRBJ1-5; 8 nucleotides line up with TRBD1. The CDR3 spans 13 residues. The germline V gene has CDR1 MDHEN and CDR2 SYDVKM. J lost 5 bases, V lost 8 bases, and 5 bases had no gene match. CDR3 region: CASLSGGDQPQHF. CDR3 DNA: TGTGCCAGCCTCTCAGGGGGCGATCAGCCCCAGCATTTT.

The sample holds a few counts of this clonotype. The chain joins TRBV5-6 to TRBJ2-7; D remains ambiguous. CDR1 is SGHDT and CDR2 is YYEEEE in the germline V gene. Trimming left V 2 bases short and J 3 bases short, with 6 bases between. This CDR3 contains 12 residues. Here the CDR3 reads CASSLVLYEQYF. In DNA form, the CDR3 reads TGTGCCAGCAGCTTAGTACTCTACGAGCAGTACTTC.

This clonotype was picked up many times. The genes are TRBV5-4 and TRBJ2-4, with 13 bases lining up with TRBD2. The V gene end was trimmed by 3 bases and the J gene end by 2 bases; junction bases not matched to a gene: 2. Looked up from germline, CDR1 is SGHNT and CDR2 is YYREEE (reference sequence). This CDR3 region has 16 residues. In DNA form, the CDR3 reads TGTGCCAGCAGCTGGACTAGCGGGAGAACCAAAAACATTCAGTACTTC. Translating it yields CASSWTSGRTKNIQYF.

The V gene is TRBV30, the J gene TRBJ1-1; D not certain. CDR3 length equals 15 residues. V lost 0 bases and J lost 5, with 16 bases in between. Looked up from germline, CDR1 is GTSNPN and CDR2 is SVGIG (reference sequence). CDR3: CAWSVSTQLGTEAFF. In DNA form, the CDR3 reads TGTGCCTGGAGTGTTTCGACCCAATTGGGTACTGAAGCTTTCTTT. The complete variable domain, with remaining parts taken from reference TRBV30 and TRBJ1-1, reads SQTIHQWPATLVQPVGSPLSLECTVEGTSNPNLYWYRQAAGRGLQLLFYSVGIGQISSEVPQNLSASRPQDRQFILSSKKLLLSDSGFYLCAWSVSTQLGTEAFFGQGTRLTVV.

This clonotype was seen ten or more times. This rearrangement joins TRBV29-1 to TRBJ2-7, with TRBD1 matching 9 bases. This CDR3 spans 14 amino acids. Germline V gene data show CDR1 as SQVTM and CDR2 as ANQGSEA. Losses at the gene ends were 2 bases for V and 3 bases for J; bases not matched to a gene: 5. DNA of the CDR3: TGCAGCGTTGAATCCGGGACAGGGAACTACGAGCAGTACTTC. Amino acid sequence: CSVESGTGNYEQYF.

This clonotype was counted many times. V is TRBV29-1 and J is TRBJ2-1; D not certain. CDR1 is SQVTM, CDR2 ANQGSEA, per germline. The V end lost 6 bases, the J end lost 9 bases, and 21 bases lay between the germline ends. The length of the CDR3 is 14 residues. CDR3 region: CSVEYLGSVAEQFF. The CDR3 DNA sequence: TGCAGCGTAGAATACCTGGGGTCGGTCGCTGAGCAGTTCTTC.

This clonotype turned up a few times. This chain uses TRBV9 with TRBJ2-2; perhaps TRBD2 as D (5 bases). The V gene's germline CDR1 is SGDLS and CDR2 YYNGEE. V dropped 6 bases and J dropped 4 bases, with 13 bases sitting between them. This CDR3 region has 14 residues. The CDR3 nucleotides read TGTGCCAGCACCAGAGCGGCGGGCACCGGGGAGCTGTTTTTT. The encoded protein is CASTRAAGTGELFF. Complete variable domain (other parts from reference TRBV9 and TRBJ2-2): DSGVTQTPKHLITATGQRVTLRCSPRSGDLSVYWYQQSLDQGLQFLIQYYNGEERAKGNILERFSAQQFPDLHSELNLSSLELGDSALYFCASTRAAGTGELFFGEGSRLTVL.

This clonotype was detected only a few times. V gene TRBV7-9 combines with J gene TRBJ2-7; D is perhaps TRBD1 or TRBD2 (5 bases each). The CDR3 covers 15 residues. V lost 5 bases to trimming and J lost 6 bases, with 20 bases between them. CDR1 is SEHNR and CDR2 is FQNEAQ in the germline V gene (reference sequence). The CDR3 nucleotides read TGTGCCAGCAGCCCGAAGGGACCCCCCCGCGCCGAGCAGTACTTC. Amino acids: CASSPKGPPRAEQYF.

This clonotype was counted only a few times. This sequence joins TRBV15 and TRBJ2-1; no definite D call. The CDR3 consists of 15 residues. Trimming took off 1 base at V and 6 bases at J, with 13 bases between the two ends. Per the germline V gene, CDR1 is LNHNV and CDR2 is YYDKDF (reference sequence). CDR3 amino acids: CATSRGELSRNEQFF. The CDR3 DNA follows: TGTGCCACCAGCAGAGGGGAACTCTCTCGCAATGAGCAGTTCTTC.

This clonotype occurred many times. The chain combines TRBV20-1 with TRBJ1-5; D is ambiguous. The CDR3 is 17 residues long. V lost 0 bases and J 1 base, leaving 16 bases between the germline ends. The germline gives CDR1 DFQATT, CDR2 SNEGSKA (reference sequence). CDR3 amino acids: CSARDWSLWVSNQPQHF. CDR3 sequence (DNA): TGCAGTGCTAGAGATTGGTCACTATGGGTAAGCAATCAGCCCCAGCATTTT.

In this sample, this clonotype turned up many times. This sequence joins TRBV7-7 and TRBJ2-5; either TRBD1 or TRBD2 may fit D (5 bases each). The germline V and J ends were trimmed by 6 bases and 2 bases, with 10 bases remaining between them. Germline lookup yields CDR1 SSHAT and CDR2 FNYEAQ (reference sequence). The CDR3 loop spans 13 amino acids. The CDR3 DNA sequence: TGTGCCAGCAGTGGGGGACGTCAAGAGACCCAGTACTTC. It specifies CASSGGRQETQYF.

The genes are TRBV7-2 and TRBJ2-7; no clear D gene. This CDR3 is built from 15 residues. With 4 bases removed from V and 0 bases from J, the gap between germline ends came to 13 bases. CDR1 and CDR2 from the germline V gene are SGHTA and FQGNSA. The CDR3, as DNA: TGTGCCAGCAGCTACCTAGGCGGAAGCTCCTACGAGCAGTACTTC. Translation gives CASSYLGGSSYEQYF.

The chain links TRBV13 to TRBJ1-1; D is ambiguous. This CDR3 is built from 11 residues. Germline V lookup: CDR1 PRHDT, CDR2 FYEKMQ (reference sequence). V was cut by 2 bases and J by 10 bases, with 8 bases left in between. The CDR3 reads CASSLQRGAFF. In DNA form, the CDR3 reads TGTGCCAGCAGCTTACAGCGAGGAGCTTTCTTT.

In its sample, this clonotype was seen a few times. The gene calls are TRBV28 and TRBJ1-2; D is uncertain. The CDR3 is 12 amino acids. Trimming took 8 bases from V and 0 from J, leaving 7 bases between them. Per germline, CDR1 MDHEN and CDR2 SYDVKM. In nucleotides, the CDR3 is TGTGCCAGCGTTAGTCCTAACTATGGCTACACCTTC. Translating it yields CASVSPNYGYTF.

The chain has TRBV9 and TRBJ1-5, with D uncertain. The CDR3 contains 20 residues. V was clipped by 0 bases and J by 6 bases, with 28 bases between them. Germline V gives CDR1 SGDLS, CDR2 YYNGEE. DNA of the CDR3: TGTGCCAGCAGCGTAGAATCTGGGCTGGTCCAGGCGTATATAAGTCAGCCCCAGCATTTT. This translates into CASSVESGLVQAYISQPQHF.